The 24 T cell receptor beta chains presented below share a single source sample, sequenced in a study of blood T cell repertoires in COVID-19. TCRdb's copy holds only in-frame clones and misses some; the assay was immunoSEQ multiplex PCR. The top ten hold 1% to 1.5% of the sample, which has approximately 350,000 clones, about 90% seen once. Sequenced material: peripheral blood. The receptors were sampled from a man aged 40-49 years with acute or convalescent COVID-19.

In its sample, this clone was seen once. This chain joins TRBV5-6 and TRBJ2-7; TRBD1 matches at 8 bases. Germline V gene lookup returns CDR1 SGHDT and CDR2 YYEEEE. The CDR3 is made up of 16 amino acids. Trimming removed 2 bases from V and 3 bases from J; junction bases left unmatched: 10. Written as DNA, the CDR3 is TGTGCCAGCAGCTTCCTCGGGGACAGGTTTGACTACGAGCAGTACTTC. This codes for CASSFLGDRFDYEQYF.

This clone was counted once. CDR3 nucleotides: TGTGCCAGCAGTGAAATTCAACTAGCGGGATCTGGGGGGCAGTTCTTC. The encoded protein is CASSEIQLAGSGGQFF. This chain joins TRBV2 and TRBJ2-1; 10 nucleotides align to TRBD2. V shed 2 bases and J 12 bases; nucleotides not matched to a gene: 13. In germline, CDR1 is SNHLY, CDR2 FYNNEI. CDR3 size: 16 residues.

The J gene is TRBJ1-2, the V gene TRBV6-6; possibly TRBD1 for D (5 bases). The ends were cut back, 11 bases at V and 1 base at J, with 14 bases in the middle. CDR3 length: 13 residues. The germline V gene has CDR1 MNHNY and CDR2 SVGAGI (reference sequence). This CDR3 is CACWGNSNYGYTF. CDR3 DNA sequence: TGTGCCTGTTGGGGCAATAGTAACTATGGCTACACCTTC.

The genes are TRBV6-5 and TRBJ2-3, with a possible D match to TRBD1 (6 bases). The CDR3 length is 16 residues. Germline V gene sequence: CDR1 MNHEY, CDR2 SVGAGI. The V end lost 2 bases, the J end lost 5 bases, and 17 bases lay between the germline ends. The CDR3 DNA reads TGTGCCAGCAGTTACCCTATGACAGGAACGCTAGATACGCAGTATTTT. Its translation: CASSYPMTGTLDTQYF.

This clone appeared a few times. The DNA for the CDR3 is TGTGCCAGCAGCCCCAATGTGGGCTTCGGCGAGCAGTACTTC. Amino acid sequence: CASSPNVGFGEQYF. V and J are TRBV3-1 (or the pseudogene TRBV3-2) and TRBJ2-7; unclear D gene. CDR1 LGHDT and CDR2 YNNKEL come from the germline V gene (reference sequence). The CDR3 extends over 14 amino acids. Trimming took off 4 bases at V and 6 bases at J, with 16 bases between the two ends.

This clone was counted once. The chain employs TRBV27 and TRBJ1-1; 9 bases fit TRBD1. The length of the CDR3 is 14 residues. CDR1 MNHEY and CDR2 SMNVEV come from the germline V gene (reference sequence). Trimming at V came to 3 bases and at J to 1 base, leaving 0 bases not matched to a gene. The CDR3, as DNA: TGTGCCAGCAGTTTGACAGGGGGGAACACTGAAGCTTTCTTT. As protein: CASSLTGGNTEAFF.

The CDR3 DNA is TGTGCCAGCAGTTTGCCCGGACAGGGAGGTCCCTTGGACACTGAAGCTTTCTTT. Amino acids: CASSLPGQGGPLDTEAFF. The chain links TRBV28 to TRBJ1-1, with 8 bases aligning to TRBD1. This CDR3 region has 18 residues. Germline CDR1 is MDHEN and CDR2 is SYDVKM. J was trimmed by 3 bases and V by 3 bases; bases with no gene match: 15.

The CDR3 nucleotides are TGTGCCGTAAACGCGGGGCGCAGTAACTATGGCTACACCTTC. Amino acid sequence: CAVNAGRSNYGYTF. The chain is built from TRBV10-3 and TRBJ1-2; D perhaps matches TRBD1 (5 bases). Trimming shortened V by 11 bases and J by 1 base, and 17 bases separated the two germline ends. Germline values: CDR1 ENHRY, CDR2 SYGVKD. This CDR3 has 14 amino acids.

The chain links TRBV4-1 to TRBJ2-7; D is unclear. The CDR3 has 15 residues. V shed 0 bases and J shed 3 bases, with 12 bases lying between them. Germline CDR1 reads MGHRA; CDR2 reads YSYEKL. The chain's CDR3 is CASSQDIGFGYEQYF. In nucleotides, the CDR3 is TGCGCCAGCAGCCAAGATATCGGGTTCGGCTACGAGCAGTACTTC.

This clone was detected once. CDR3 loop: CASSFTDYGYTF. In DNA form, the CDR3 reads TGTGCCAGCAGTTTTACTGACTATGGCTACACCTTC. V usage is TRBV12-3 or TRBV12-4 and J usage is TRBJ1-2; D is ambiguous. V was clipped by 3 bases and J by 3 bases, with 5 bases between them. CDR3 length: 12 residues.

The CDR3 region has the DNA TGTGCCTGGAGGAAGGGTTCGTTGGGCAGGGGCGGATCAGACTATGGCTACACCTTC. This sequence encodes CAWRKGSLGRGGSDYGYTF. The chain employs TRBV30 and TRBJ1-2; a weak D match, TRBD1 (6 bases). With 3 bases removed from V and 3 bases from J, the gap between germline ends came to 29 bases. This CDR3 comprises 19 residues. Germline-derived CDR1 and CDR2 are GTSNPN and SVGIG (reference sequence).

The chain recombines TRBV28 with TRBJ1-1, with D unresolved. Germline CDR1 reads MDHEN; CDR2 reads SYDVKM. The V gene lost 3 bases and the J gene lost 7 bases, with 21 bases spanning the gap. The CDR3 is 16 residues long. The CDR3 sequence is CASSFIRSSLTLEAFF. The CDR3 bases are TGTGCCAGCAGTTTCATAAGGAGTTCGCTTACCCTTGAAGCTTTCTTT.

The CDR3 nucleotides are TGTGCCAGCAGTTATACACTCGACAGGGTTACTGAAGCTTTCTTT. This encodes CASSYTLDRVTEAFF. The rearrangement links TRBV6-5 to TRBJ1-1, with 7 bases identical to TRBD1. The germline gives CDR1 MNHEY, CDR2 SVGAGI. With 3 bases clipped from V and 5 bases from J, the junction kept 9 bases outside the gene matches. This CDR3 is built from 15 residues.

The CDR3 DNA reads as TGTGCCAGTGGGAGGGCGGAGTTTGAGACCCAGTACTTC. It specifies CASGRAEFETQYF. The chain uses TRBV12-3 or TRBV12-4 and TRBJ2-5; 7 bases match TRBD2. The CDR3 consists of 13 residues. J was trimmed by 5 bases and V by 9 bases; bases with no gene match: 9.

The chain is built from TRBV11-2 and TRBJ2-2, with 7 bases aligning to TRBD1. This CDR3 spans 16 amino acids. CDR1 SGHAT and CDR2 FQNNGV come from the germline V gene. With V trimmed by 2 bases and J by 6 bases, 9 bases remained unmatched. This CDR3 is CASSLSQTGLAGELFF. The CDR3 coding sequence is TGTGCCAGCAGCTTATCCCAGACAGGGCTCGCCGGGGAGCTGTTTTTT.

The chain joins TRBV5-8 to TRBJ2-1, with 7 positions matching TRBD2. The CDR3 extends over 16 amino acids. V lost 4 bases, J lost 3 bases, and 10 bases stayed unmatched. The germline V gene has CDR1 SGHTS and CDR2 YDEGEE. The CDR3 region has the DNA TGTGCCAGCAGCGGTTGGGCTAGCGGTCTCTACAATGAGCAGTTCTTC. Protein sequence: CASSGWASGLYNEQFF.

The chain employs TRBV28 and TRBJ1-4; D perhaps matches TRBD1 (5 bases). Germline lookup yields CDR1 MDHEN and CDR2 SYDVKM. V was clipped by 3 bases and J by 3 bases, with 8 bases between them. The CDR3 length is 14 residues. The CDR3 nucleotides read TGTGCCAGCAGTTTGGGCAGGGCTAATGAAAAACTGTTTTTT. It yields the protein CASSLGRANEKLFF.

The chain joins TRBV3-1 (or the pseudogene TRBV3-2) to TRBJ1-1; no definite D call. V lost 1 base, J lost 1 base, and 4 bases lay in between. CDR3 length: 13 residues. The germline gives CDR1 LGHDT, CDR2 YNNKEL (reference sequence). The CDR3 loop is CASSQVQNTEAFF. The CDR3 DNA reads TGTGCCAGCAGCCAAGTCCAGAACACTGAAGCTTTCTTT.

The chain uses TRBV6-5 and TRBJ1-5; 11 nucleotides align to TRBD1. The CDR3 is 14 residues long. The trim removed 6 bases at V and 5 bases at J, leaving 3 bases unmatched. CDR1 and CDR2 (germline): MNHEY, SVGAGI. CDR3 region: CASSGTGGYQPQHF. The CDR3 nucleotides read TGTGCCAGCAGCGGGACAGGGGGTTATCAGCCCCAGCATTTT.

With respect to this clone: Other nucleotide sequences from this sample produce the same CDR3. The CDR3 is CASSQVANTEAFF. The DNA for the CDR3 is TGTGCCAGCAGCCAAGTAGCGAACACTGAAGCTTTCTTT. This chain links TRBV3-1 (or the pseudogene TRBV3-2) with TRBJ1-1, with no clear D. Trimming took 1 base from V and 1 from J, leaving 4 bases between them. CDR3 length: 13 residues. CDR1 LGHDT and CDR2 YNNKEL come from the germline V gene (reference sequence).

The chain links TRBV6-5 to TRBJ1-3; 9 bases agree with TRBD1. Germline CDR1 MNHEY, CDR2 SVGAGI. Germline trimming cut 6 bases from V and 4 bases from J; bases unmatched to any gene: 1. This CDR3 has 13 residues. CDR3 nucleotides: TGTGCCAGCAGGACAGGGGGGGGAAACACCATATATTTT. Translation gives CASRTGGGNTIYF.

This clone turned up a few times. The chain couples TRBV29-1 to TRBJ1-2, with D perhaps matching TRBD1 (6 bases). Deletions cut 5 bases from V and 6 bases from J, with 25 bases between. Per the germline V gene, CDR1 is SQVTM and CDR2 is ANQGSEA. This CDR3 region has 16 residues. The CDR3 spells CSVTLGADRILDGYTF. Here the CDR3 DNA reads TGCAGCGTTACCCTTGGGGCGGACAGAATTTTGGATGGCTACACCTTC.

This clone appeared a single time. The gene calls are TRBV6-5 and TRBJ2-7, with 9 bases lining up with TRBD2. Germline V lookup: CDR1 MNHEY, CDR2 SVGAGI. The length of the CDR3 is 15 residues. With 7 bases clipped from V and 4 bases from J, the junction kept 11 bases outside the gene matches. The CDR3 DNA sequence: TGTGCCAGCACCTTAACGGCTAGCGGGATATACGAGCAGTACTTC. Protein: CASTLTASGIYEQYF.

The chain recombines TRBV5-6 with TRBJ2-2, with 10 bases matching TRBD2. The V segment lost 0 bases and the J segment 5 bases; nucleotides outside the gene matches: 1. Germline V lookup: CDR1 SGHDT, CDR2 YYEEEE. CDR3 length equals 15 residues. For the CDR3, the DNA is TGTGCCAGCAGCTTGGCACTAGCGGGAACCGGGGAGCTGTTTTTT. It is translated as CASSLALAGTGELFF.